This T cell receptor beta chain came from a study of human T cells and chemical hapten exposure (dated by TCRdb to 2020 to 2023). Study-level background: For sensitization, 2% DPC in acetone was applied to a roughly 2 cm by roughly 2 cm area of upper inner arm skin. Patient blood was sampled pre-sensitization (week 0) and at 2, 6 and about 24 weeks after DPC sensitization. Patients additionally received weekly therapeutic DPC doses to the scalp throughout the approximately 24-week study period. Patch tests used Finn chambers with 0.01% DPC on the upper back, scored after 6 days by International Contact Dermatitis Research Group standards. Alopecia areata with under or over 50% scalp involvement, alopecia totalis and alopecia universalis were represented in the patient cohort, which was mostly female. Libraries were pooled for sequencing, and per-sample TCR yields varied mainly because of small differences in library volumes within the pool. This study followed changes in the peripheral blood TCR repertoire in vivo during primary and secondary sensitization of alopecia patients to the hapten diphenylcyclopropenone (DPC). Nearly 30 alopecia patients gave blood for TCR sequencing at one to four time points (pre-sensitization, 2, 6 and 24 weeks).

Details on this clonotype: What antigen it recognizes has not been identified. Base qualities are missing; no much larger clone stands one base away.

Overall study results and their limits: Because all patients had alopecia, a presumed autoimmune disease, the immune response of the patients might differ from that of healthy individuals. DPC sensitization did not change the number of TCRs with a frequency above 1 in 1000, and there was no evidence of changes in global repertoire structure. The number of PT1 expanded TCRs positively correlated with patch test score, significant at thresholds 8, 16 and 32 but not 4. After repeated subsampling, the strength of the expansion versus patch-test correlation and the threshold at which it became significant changed. Expanded TCRs formed significantly more large CDR3 similarity clusters than pre-sensitization or healthy control sets, consistent with antigen-driven responses.

CDR1 SGHVS and CDR2 FNYEAQ are derived from the germline V gene. Trimming removed 5 bases from V and 5 bases from J, leaving 12 bases between the germline ends. From the cysteine up to the phenylalanine, the CDR3 has a length of 14 residues. The read is trimmed to its CDR3 DNA, 42 bases read in frame from base 1. The time point label on this specimen signifies: patch test 1, 2 weeks after DPC sensitization. Reading the label with the study, this specimen's treatment or condition is: therapeutic diphenylcyclopropenone sensitization with weekly scalp DPC. At each patch-test visit, blood was drawn before the patch test was applied. Patients were considered eligible if aged 18 to 70, diagnosed with alopecia and deemed suitable for DPC therapy, and patients were excluded if pregnant. Unfractionated whole blood was collected in Tempus Blood RNA tubes, and total RNA was extracted from that blood. The library was built by means of RACE. For sequencing, a NextSeq 500 was employed. During library preparation, unique molecular identifiers were attached to individual cDNA molecules so that TCRs could be counted in a quantitative, reproducible way. Both TCR alpha and TCR beta chains were sequenced from each blood RNA sample. In the source study's methods: A median of roughly 99,000 TCRs per sample was observed, with a range of about 23,224 to 690,600. V, J and CDR3 annotation of the TCR reads was carried out using the Decombinator software suite. Every sample was subsampled to the same number of TCRs (28,000) for the PS versus PT1 abundance plots. Expanded TCRs were defined as absent before sensitization and observed at least eight times at the 2-week time point. Using fastp at Q25 and MiXCR, TCRdb reprocessed the public reads and kept productive beta chains. Rows with one shared CDR3 protein collapse into an entry with the most common genes and DNA. The V and J calls and clone size come from TCRdb's table, not from the authors' own analysis. In all, the sample holds roughly 380,000 distinct CDR3 sequences, and around 5% of those were seen once. 2% to 2.5% of the sample lies in the top ten.

The clonotype originates from a woman aged 45 to 65 with alopecia areata. Some clones in this sample may be carry-over from other donors' samples. The sequencing used whole blood, collected in connection with sensitization to the hapten diphenylcyclopropenone (DPC). In this chain, TRBV7-6 is recombined with TRBJ2-2, with the D gene call left open. The CDR3 region: CASSPAVDTGELFF. The DNA is as follows: TGTGCCAGCAGCCCGGCAGTCGATACCGGGGAGCTGTTTTTT.